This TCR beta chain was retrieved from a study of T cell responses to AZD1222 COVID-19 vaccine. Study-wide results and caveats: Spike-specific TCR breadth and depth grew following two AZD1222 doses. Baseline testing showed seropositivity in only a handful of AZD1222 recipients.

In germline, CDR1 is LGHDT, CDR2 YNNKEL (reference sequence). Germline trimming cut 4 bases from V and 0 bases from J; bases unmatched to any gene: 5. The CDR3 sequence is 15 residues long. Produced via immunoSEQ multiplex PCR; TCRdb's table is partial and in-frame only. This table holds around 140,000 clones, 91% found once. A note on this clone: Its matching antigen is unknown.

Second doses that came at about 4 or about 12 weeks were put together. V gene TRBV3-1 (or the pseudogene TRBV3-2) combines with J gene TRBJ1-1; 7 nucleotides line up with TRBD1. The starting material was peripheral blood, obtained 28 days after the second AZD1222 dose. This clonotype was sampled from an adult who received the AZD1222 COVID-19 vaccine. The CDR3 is CASSPSGQMNTEAFF. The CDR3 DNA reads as TGTGCCAGCAGCCCCTCGGGACAGATGAACACTGAAGCTTTCTTT.